A single sample gave rise to the 5 T cell receptor beta chains below, sequenced in a study of yellow fever vaccine responses in identical twins. A single record per CDR3 protein comes from TCRdb applying MiXCR to the RT-PCR reads. The table has tens of thousands of distinct CDR3 sequences, over 70% seen once; the top ten hold 4.5% to 5.5%. The specimen comprised T cells from blood (PBMCs), unsorted or a sorted subset (not recorded which), sampled before or after yellow fever vaccination (not recorded which). All receptors come from a woman aged 18-30 years who received the yellow fever vaccine.

V gene TRBV2 combines with J gene TRBJ2-7; D possibly matches TRBD1 or TRBD2 (6 bases each). V lost 7 bases to trimming and J lost 3 bases, with 13 bases between them. The CDR3 is 13 amino acids. Germline V lookup: CDR1 SNHLY, CDR2 FYNNEI. Here the CDR3 DNA reads TGTGCCAGCACAGGGGAGGCTTACTACGAGCAGTACTTC. Translating gives CASTGEAYYEQYF.

The chain links TRBV4-3 to TRBJ2-3; D is perhaps TRBD1 (6 bases). CDR3 length equals 15 residues. V lost 1 base and J 8 bases, leaving 16 bases between the germline ends. CDR1 and CDR2 from the germline V gene are LGHNA and YSLEER. CDR3 bases: TGCGCCAGCAGCCAAGCAGGGGCGGCCCTAGTTACGCAGTATTTT. Translated: CASSQAGAALVTQYF.

The chain recombines TRBV28 with TRBJ2-7; 7 bases map to TRBD1. Germline trimming cut 5 bases from V and 0 bases from J; bases unmatched to any gene: 10. The CDR3 runs to 16 residues. The V gene's germline CDR1 is MDHEN and CDR2 SYDVKM. The CDR3 region is CASSRPTGVSSYEQYF. DNA of the CDR3: TGTGCCAGCAGTCGCCCCACAGGGGTAAGCTCCTACGAGCAGTACTTC.

The chain has TRBV5-4 and TRBJ2-3, with D hard to call. Trimming took off 1 base at V and 1 base at J, with 7 bases between the two ends. Germline V lookup: CDR1 SGHNT, CDR2 YYREEE (reference sequence). CDR3 size: 14 residues. The CDR3 loop reads CASSLLVGTDTQYF. As DNA, the CDR3 is TGTGCCAGCAGCTTGCTAGTAGGCACAGATACGCAGTATTTT.

This chain links TRBV27 with TRBJ2-2, with D perhaps matching TRBD1 or TRBD2 (5 bases each). Germline loops: CDR1 MNHEY, CDR2 SMNVEV (reference sequence). The CDR3 runs 16 residues. Trimming cost V 6 bases and J 1 base, with 15 bases left between them. The CDR3 DNA reads TGTGCCAGCAGCCCTAACCGGGGCAGGAACACCGGGGAGCTGTTTTTT. This translates into CASSPNRGRNTGELFF.